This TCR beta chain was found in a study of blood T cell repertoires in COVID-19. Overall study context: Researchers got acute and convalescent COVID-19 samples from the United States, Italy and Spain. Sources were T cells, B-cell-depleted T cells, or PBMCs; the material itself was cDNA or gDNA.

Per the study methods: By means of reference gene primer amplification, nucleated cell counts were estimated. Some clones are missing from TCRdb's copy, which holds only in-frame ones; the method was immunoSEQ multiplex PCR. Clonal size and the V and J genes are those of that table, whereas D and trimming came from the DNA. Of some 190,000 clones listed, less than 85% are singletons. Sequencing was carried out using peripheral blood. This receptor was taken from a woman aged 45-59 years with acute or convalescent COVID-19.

The CDR3 sequence: CAISVTGSSYEQYF. The CDR3 bases are TGTGCCATCAGTGTGACAGGGAGCTCCTACGAGCAGTACTTC. V and J are TRBV10-3 and TRBJ2-7, with 7 bases fitting TRBD1. The trim removed 4 bases at V and 0 bases at J, leaving 3 bases unmatched. There are 14 residues in the CDR3. CDR1 and CDR2 (germline): ENHRY, SYGVKD.